A single T cell receptor beta chain is shown here with its context. Its antigen remains unknown. The germline V gene has CDR1 MDHEN and CDR2 SYDVKM. V lost 4 bases, J lost 5 bases, and 11 bases lay in between. This CDR3 comprises 13 residues. These data come from a study of T cell clonotyping in hematopoietic cell transplantation. Assay: immunoSEQ multiplex PCR; the TCRdb copy retains only in-frame clones and omits some. The sample lists roughly 27,000 clones, more than 90% occurring once. The study, taken as a whole, reports: Without cell sorting, CD4 versus CD8 contributions remain unresolved. Graft donor and pretransplant recipient Inverse Simpson Index values predicted broader posttransplant TCR diversity.

The specimen sequenced was peripheral blood mononuclear cells. This chain joins TRBV28 and TRBJ1-2, with D tentatively TRBD1 (5 bases). The sequence was obtained from a man aged 45-65 years in good health. Some clones in this sample may be carry-over from other donors' samples. CDR3 sequence: CASSSPDRYGYTF. CDR3 in DNA: TGTGCCAGCAGTTCCCCTGACAGATATGGCTACACCTTC.